Reported below is one T cell receptor (beta chain). The data originate from a study of blood T cell repertoires in COVID-19. Looked up from germline, CDR1 is LNHDA and CDR2 is SQIVND (reference sequence). The CDR3 totals 15 residues. Trimming took off 3 bases at V and 4 bases at J, with 14 bases between the two ends. Sequencing used immunoSEQ multiplex PCR; TCRdb keeps in-frame clones, though not all of them. This table has some 670,000 clones, 80% to 90% appearing once. This TCR derives from a young woman with acute or convalescent COVID-19. The material sequenced was peripheral blood. The chain employs TRBV19 and TRBJ2-3; a possible D gene is TRBD2 (6 bases). In nucleotides, the CDR3 is TGTGCCAGTAGTATTAGCGGTCGAGGTGCAGATACGCAGTATTTT. Translating gives CASSISGRGADTQYF.